The clone carrying this TCR beta chain was found once. The CDR3 totals 14 residues. V dropped 0 bases and J dropped 0; count of bases not matched to a gene: 0. Germline CDR1 and CDR2: SGHRS and YFSETQ. This entry comes from a study of blood T cell repertoires in COVID-19. Background on the study: The study drew acute and convalescent COVID-19 samples from the United States, Italy and Spain. T cells, B-cell-depleted T cells, or PBMCs supplied cDNA or gDNA.

Assay: immunoSEQ multiplex PCR; the TCRdb copy retains only in-frame clones and omits some. The sample has approximately 290,000 clones, more than 85% seen once. This TCR was sampled from a woman aged 30 to 39 with COVID-19, enrolled during active disease. The chain couples TRBV5-1 to TRBJ2-7; 7 positions agree with TRBD2. Sequenced: peripheral blood. The DNA of the CDR3 is TGCGCCAGCAGCTTGGGGACTAGCTCCTACGAGCAGTACTTC. It specifies CASSLGTSSYEQYF.